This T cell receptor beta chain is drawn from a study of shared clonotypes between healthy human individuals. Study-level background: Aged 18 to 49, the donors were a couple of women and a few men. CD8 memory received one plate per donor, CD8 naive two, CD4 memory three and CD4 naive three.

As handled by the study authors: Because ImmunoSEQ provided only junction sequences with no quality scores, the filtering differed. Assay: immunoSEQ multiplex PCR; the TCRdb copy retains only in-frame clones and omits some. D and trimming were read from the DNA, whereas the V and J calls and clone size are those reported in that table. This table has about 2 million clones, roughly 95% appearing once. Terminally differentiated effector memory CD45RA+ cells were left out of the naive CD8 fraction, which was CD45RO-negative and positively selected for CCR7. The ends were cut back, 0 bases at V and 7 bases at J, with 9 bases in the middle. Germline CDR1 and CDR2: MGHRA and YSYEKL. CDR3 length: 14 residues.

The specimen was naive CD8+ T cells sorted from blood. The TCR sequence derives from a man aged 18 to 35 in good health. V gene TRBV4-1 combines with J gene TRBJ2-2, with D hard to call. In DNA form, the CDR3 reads TGCGCCAGCAGCCAAGAATATAAGGACGGGGAGCTGTTTTTT. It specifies CASSQEYKDGELFF.